This T cell receptor beta chain came from a study of cytomegalovirus exposure and HLA in healthy donors. Findings and caveats of the study: In vitro, a few CMV-associated chains proved specific for CMV antigens.

Of note for this clone: No antigen is known for it.

Primers included in the PCR were 60 Vbeta and 13 Jbeta primers. TCRdb keeps only in-frame clones here, not all; method: immunoSEQ multiplex PCR. The sample contains 150,000 to 200,000 clones, 70% to 85% of which appear only once. The clonotype comes from a woman aged 30 to 39 in good health and CMV-seronegative. Sequenced sample: PBMCs.

The CDR3 coding sequence is TGTGCCAGCAGTGAGGGGCCTTTTAACTATGGCTACACCTTC. Encoded protein: CASSEGPFNYGYTF. The rearrangement uses TRBV6-1 and TRBJ1-2; D possibly corresponds to TRBD1 (5 bases). Germline V gene sequence: CDR1 MNHNS, CDR2 SASEGT. The CDR3 has 14 residues. V was shortened by 3 bases and J by 1 base, with 9 bases between the two germline ends.